This is a list of T cell receptor beta chains from one sample in a study of T cell changes during pregnancy in multiple sclerosis. Repertoires were generated with immunoSEQ multiplex PCR, while TCRdb's copy carries only in-frame clones and drops some. This sample has 90,000 to 120,000 clones; around 93% occur once, and the top ten carry less than 0.85%. The material was peripheral blood, obtained in the third trimester of pregnancy. The receptors shown here come from a female donor in good health, enrolled as a control in a pregnancy study. Both conserved end residues are part of each CDR3. Fields, in order: CDR3 protein, CDR3 DNA, V gene, D gene, CDR3 length, J gene, clone size. D genes are given only for firm matches. Some rows have no size entry. The others give once, few or many, or a class for an expanded clone.

CDR3: CASSQGQGLDYGYTF
DNA: TGCGCCAGCAGCCAGGGACAGGGCCTTGACTATGGCTACACCTTC
V: TRBV4-1
D: TRBD1
length: 15
J: TRBJ1-2
size: NA

CDR3: CASTNPGGGQPQHF
DNA: TGTGCCAGCACCAACCCAGGGGGAGGTCAGCCCCAGCATTTT
V: TRBV7-2
D: TRBD1
length: 14
J: TRBJ1-5
size: NA

CDR3: CASSFGLAGDTGELFF
DNA: TGCGCCAGCAGCTTCGGACTAGCGGGGGACACCGGGGAGCTGTTTTTT
V: TRBV5-1
D: TRBD2
length: 16
J: TRBJ2-2
size: once

CDR3: CASSSGLVLGTDTQYF
DNA: TGTGCCAGCAGCTCGGGACTAGTGCTCGGGACAGATACGCAGTATTTT
V: TRBV5-5
D: TRBD2
length: 16
J: TRBJ2-3
size: NA

CDR3: CASSSGGWDNTEAFF
DNA: TGTGCCAGCAGCTCGGGGGGGTGGGATAACACTGAAGCTTTCTTT
V: TRBV5-6
D: NA
length: 15
J: TRBJ1-1
size: NA

CDR3: CASNEGGMAGSAQETQYF
DNA: TGTGCCAGCAACGAGGGTGGTATGGCGGGGAGCGCCCAAGAGACCCAGTACTTC
V: TRBV11-3
D: NA
length: 18
J: TRBJ2-5
size: NA

CDR3: CASSGLAGGSLNEQFF
DNA: TGTGCCAGCAGTGGACTAGCGGGGGGTTCATTAAATGAGCAGTTCTTC
V: TRBV6-4
D: TRBD2
length: 16
J: TRBJ2-1
size: NA

CDR3: CASSQGHSQEGPQHF
DNA: TGCGCCAGCAGCCAAGGGCACTCACAGGAGGGGCCCCAGCATTTT
V: TRBV4-3
D: NA
length: 15
J: TRBJ1-5
size: NA

CDR3: CSARTNYGYTF
DNA: TGCAGTGCTAGGACAAACTATGGCTACACCTTC
V: TRBV20-1
D: NA
length: 11
J: TRBJ1-2
size: NA

CDR3: CASSPELFNYGYTF
DNA: TGTGCCAGCAGCCCCGAGTTGTTTAACTATGGCTACACCTTC
V: TRBV5-6
D: NA
length: 14
J: TRBJ1-2
size: NA

CDR3: CASSLGRPEAFF
DNA: TGTGCCAGCAGCCTCGGGAGGCCTGAAGCTTTCTTT
V: TRBV11-3
D: NA
length: 12
J: TRBJ1-1
size: once